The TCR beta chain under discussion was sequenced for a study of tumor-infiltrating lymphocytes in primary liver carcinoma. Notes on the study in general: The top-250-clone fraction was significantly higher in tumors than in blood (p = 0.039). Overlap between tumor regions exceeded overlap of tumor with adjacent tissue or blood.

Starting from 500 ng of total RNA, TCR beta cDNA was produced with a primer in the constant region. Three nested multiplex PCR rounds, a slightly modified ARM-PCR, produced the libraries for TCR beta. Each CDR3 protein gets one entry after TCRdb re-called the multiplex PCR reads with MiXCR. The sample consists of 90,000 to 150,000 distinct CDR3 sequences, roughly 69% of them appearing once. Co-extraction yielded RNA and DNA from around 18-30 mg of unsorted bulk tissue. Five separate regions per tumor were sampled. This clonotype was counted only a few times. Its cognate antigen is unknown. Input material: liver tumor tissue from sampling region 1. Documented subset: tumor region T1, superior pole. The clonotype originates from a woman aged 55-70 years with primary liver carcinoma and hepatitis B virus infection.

CDR3 residues: CSVVAQPNTEAFF. The CDR3 nucleotides read TGCAGCGTTGTGGCACAGCCGAACACTGAAGCTTTCTTT. The J gene is TRBJ1-1, the V gene TRBV29-1; no clear D gene. CDR1 is SQVTM and CDR2 is ANQGSEA in the germline V gene. The V and J ends lost 4 bases and 1 base respectively, with 10 bases between them. The CDR3 spans 13 residues. The full variable domain, rest sourced from reference TRBV29-1 and TRBJ1-1, is SAVISQKPSRDICQRGTSLTIQCQVDSQVTMMFWYRQQPGQSLTLIATANQGSEATYESGFVIDKFPISRPNLTFSTLTVSNMSPEDSSIYLCSVVAQPNTEAFFGQGTRLTVV.